This record looks at one T cell receptor (beta chain) sequence and its context. As originally analysed: Amplified reference gene primers provided the basis for estimating nucleated cell counts. Only in-frame clones appear in the TCRdb table, and some are missing; sequencing was by immunoSEQ multiplex PCR. V and J calls and clone size are copied from that table; D and trimming were computed from the DNA. The sample has tens of thousands of clones; roughly nine tenths are singletons. With 5 bases clipped from V and 2 bases from J, the junction kept 13 bases outside the gene matches. CDR1 and CDR2 (germline): SGHVS, FNYEAQ. The CDR3 loop spans 17 amino acids. These data are taken from a study of blood T cell repertoires in COVID-19. Across the study: Material from acute and convalescent COVID-19 was sourced from the United States, Italy and Spain. PBMCs, B-cell-depleted T cells, or T cells were the source of the cDNA or gDNA that made up the material.

The sequencing input was peripheral blood. This receptor was identified in a man aged 55 to 70 with acute or convalescent COVID-19. The V and J genes are TRBV7-6 and TRBJ2-7; 9 bases match TRBD1. In nucleotides, the CDR3 is TGTGCCAGCAGCCGACCGAGAGGAGGACAGGGGACCTACGAGCAGTACTTC. Amino acid sequence: CASSRPRGGQGTYEQYF.